A selection of T cell receptor beta chains follows, all from one sample in a study of shared clonotypes between healthy human individuals. Profiled with immunoSEQ multiplex PCR; TCRdb holds only in-frame clones, not every one. The sample records about 820,000 clones, 80% to 95% being singletons. Input material: naive CD8+ T cells sorted from blood. Source of these receptors: a man aged 30 to 45 in good health. Each CDR3 is given with its conserved first and last residue. Each record gives: V gene, D gene, clone size, J gene, CDR3 protein, CDR3 DNA. D genes are given only for firm matches. For some rows the clone size is stated as once, few or many, or as a class when expanded; others skip it.

v_call: TRBV5-5
d_call: NA
clone_size: NA
j_call: TRBJ2-1
cdr3_aa: CASSLGQYNEQFF
cdr3_nt: TGTGCCAGCAGCTTGGGACAGTACAATGAGCAGTTCTTC

v_call: TRBV7-3
d_call: TRBD2
clone_size: NA
j_call: TRBJ2-5
cdr3_aa: CASSLGLAGGETQYF
cdr3_nt: TGTGCCAGCAGCTTAGGGCTAGCGGGAGGAGAGACCCAGTACTTC

v_call: TRBV5-1
d_call: NA
clone_size: once
j_call: TRBJ2-2
cdr3_aa: CASSLGQGGTGELFF
cdr3_nt: TGCGCCAGCAGCTTGGGTCAGGGCGGTACCGGGGAGCTGTTTTTT

v_call: TRBV10-3
d_call: NA
clone_size: NA
j_call: TRBJ2-1
cdr3_aa: CAISVIGLSSYNEQFF
cdr3_nt: TGTGCCATCAGTGTTATAGGGCTGAGCTCCTACAATGAGCAGTTCTTC

v_call: TRBV5-4
d_call: NA
clone_size: NA
j_call: TRBJ2-7
cdr3_aa: CASSLDGQPSYEQYF
cdr3_nt: TGTGCCAGCAGCTTGGACGGACAGCCATCCTACGAGCAGTACTTC

v_call: TRBV6-6
d_call: NA
clone_size: NA
j_call: TRBJ2-1
cdr3_aa: CASSYAQLGEQFF
cdr3_nt: TGTGCCAGCAGTTACGCCCAATTGGGAGAGCAGTTCTTC

v_call: TRBV11-2
d_call: TRBD2
clone_size: NA
j_call: TRBJ2-7
cdr3_aa: CASSQGLAGPQEQYF
cdr3_nt: TGTGCCAGCAGCCAGGGACTAGCGGGGCCCCAAGAGCAGTACTTC

v_call: TRBV7-8
d_call: NA
clone_size: NA
j_call: TRBJ1-5
cdr3_aa: CASSLGGRIYSNQPQHF
cdr3_nt: TGTGCCAGCAGCTTAGGGGGCAGGATCTATAGCAATCAGCCCCAGCATTTT

v_call: TRBV10-3
d_call: TRBD1
clone_size: NA
j_call: TRBJ2-3
cdr3_aa: CAISAGTGGADTQYF
cdr3_nt: TGTGCCATCAGTGCCGGGACAGGGGGCGCAGATACGCAGTATTTT

v_call: TRBV5-4
d_call: NA
clone_size: NA
j_call: TRBJ2-7
cdr3_aa: CASSLGASEQYF
cdr3_nt: TGTGCCAGCAGCTTGGGTGCTAGCGAGCAGTACTTC

v_call: TRBV29-1
d_call: NA
clone_size: once
j_call: TRBJ2-7
cdr3_aa: CSVVRGLSYEQYF
cdr3_nt: TGCAGCGTTGTAAGGGGTTTATCCTACGAGCAGTACTTC

v_call: TRBV18
d_call: NA
clone_size: NA
j_call: TRBJ2-7
cdr3_aa: CASSPPAGYEQYF
cdr3_nt: TGTGCCAGCTCACCACCGGCAGGCTACGAGCAGTACTTC

v_call: TRBV12-5
d_call: NA
clone_size: NA
j_call: TRBJ1-3
cdr3_aa: CASAPPQGNTIYF
cdr3_nt: TGTGCTAGTGCCCCCCCGCAAGGAAACACCATATATTTT

v_call: TRBV11-2
d_call: NA
clone_size: NA
j_call: TRBJ1-1
cdr3_aa: CASSLGTAGEAFF
cdr3_nt: TGTGCCAGCAGCTTAGGGACAGCGGGAGAAGCTTTCTTT

v_call: TRBV7-8
d_call: TRBD2
clone_size: NA
j_call: TRBJ2-1
cdr3_aa: CASIAYRGAGGPLDNEQFF
cdr3_nt: TGTGCCAGCATAGCTTACCGGGGGGCGGGAGGGCCGTTGGACAATGAGCAGTTCTTC

v_call: TRBV9
d_call: NA
clone_size: few
j_call: TRBJ2-2
cdr3_aa: CASSVSGELFF
cdr3_nt: TGTGCCAGCAGCGTCTCCGGGGAGCTGTTTTTT

v_call: TRBV10-1
d_call: NA
clone_size: NA
j_call: TRBJ2-7
cdr3_aa: CASSSDGAAYEQYF
cdr3_nt: TGCGCCAGCAGCTCGGATGGGGCGGCGTACGAGCAGTACTTC

v_call: TRBV7-9
d_call: NA
clone_size: NA
j_call: TRBJ2-2
cdr3_aa: CASSFPLHRDVTGELFF
cdr3_nt: TGTGCCAGCAGCTTTCCTCTTCACCGGGACGTAACCGGGGAGCTGTTTTTT

v_call: TRBV15
d_call: NA
clone_size: NA
j_call: TRBJ2-7
cdr3_aa: CATSSGRVAGVWGPYEQYF
cdr3_nt: TGTGCCACCAGCTCAGGGCGGGTGGCGGGCGTATGGGGACCCTACGAGCAGTACTTC

v_call: TRBV11-2
d_call: NA
clone_size: NA
j_call: TRBJ2-7
cdr3_aa: CASSLLRGHEQYF
cdr3_nt: TGTGCCAGCAGCTTACTGCGGGGCCACGAGCAGTACTTC

v_call: TRBV7-3
d_call: NA
clone_size: NA
j_call: TRBJ2-6
cdr3_aa: CASSLSLGSGANVLTF
cdr3_nt: TGTGCCAGCAGCTTAAGTCTGGGATCTGGGGCCAACGTCCTGACTTTC

v_call: TRBV4-3
d_call: NA
clone_size: NA
j_call: TRBJ2-3
cdr3_aa: CASSSRKREVVGTDTQYF
cdr3_nt: TGCGCCAGCAGCTCAAGGAAAAGAGAGGTTGTAGGCACAGATACGCAGTATTTT

v_call: TRBV10-3
d_call: TRBD1
clone_size: NA
j_call: TRBJ2-7
cdr3_aa: CATGTGVNEQYF
cdr3_nt: TGTGCCACCGGGACAGGGGTGAACGAGCAGTACTTC

v_call: TRBV5-6
d_call: NA
clone_size: NA
j_call: TRBJ2-7
cdr3_aa: CASSPGLPFSYEQYF
cdr3_nt: TGTGCCAGCAGCCCTGGACTACCTTTTTCCTACGAGCAGTACTTC

v_call: TRBV2
d_call: NA
clone_size: NA
j_call: TRBJ2-1
cdr3_aa: CASSEMGALYNEQFF
cdr3_nt: TGTGCCAGCAGTGAAATGGGGGCCCTTTACAATGAGCAGTTCTTC

v_call: TRBV7-9
d_call: TRBD1
clone_size: NA
j_call: TRBJ2-1
cdr3_aa: CASSFRDRAWHEQFF
cdr3_nt: TGTGCCAGCAGCTTCCGGGACAGGGCTTGGCATGAGCAGTTCTTC

v_call: TRBV10-1
d_call: TRBD1
clone_size: NA
j_call: TRBJ2-1
cdr3_aa: CASSGGQGAVSSYNEQFF
cdr3_nt: TGCGCCAGCAGTGGAGGACAGGGGGCGGTGAGCTCCTACAATGAGCAGTTCTTC

v_call: TRBV5-5
d_call: NA
clone_size: NA
j_call: TRBJ1-1
cdr3_aa: CASSTTAEGRSDTEAFF
cdr3_nt: TGTGCCAGCAGCACTACGGCAGAGGGACGGTCGGACACTGAAGCTTTCTTT

v_call: TRBV7-6
d_call: NA
clone_size: NA
j_call: TRBJ2-7
cdr3_aa: CASSLLAGEQYF
cdr3_nt: TGTGCCAGCAGCTTATTGGCCGGGGAGCAGTACTTC